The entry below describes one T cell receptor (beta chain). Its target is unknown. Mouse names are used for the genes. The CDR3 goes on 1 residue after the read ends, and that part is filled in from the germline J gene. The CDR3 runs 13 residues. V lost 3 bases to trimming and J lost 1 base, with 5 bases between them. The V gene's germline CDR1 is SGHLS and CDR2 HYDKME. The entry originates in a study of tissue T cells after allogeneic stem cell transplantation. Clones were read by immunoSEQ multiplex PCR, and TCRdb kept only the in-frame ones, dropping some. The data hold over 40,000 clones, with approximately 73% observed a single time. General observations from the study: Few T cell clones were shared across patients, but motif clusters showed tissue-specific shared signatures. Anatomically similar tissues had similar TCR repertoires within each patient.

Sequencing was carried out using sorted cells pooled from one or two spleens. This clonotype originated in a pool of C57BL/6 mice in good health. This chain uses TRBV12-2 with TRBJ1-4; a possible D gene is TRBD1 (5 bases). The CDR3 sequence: CASSDSSNERLFF. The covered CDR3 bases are TGTGCCAGCTCTGACAGTTCCAACGAAAGATTATTT.